These T cell receptor beta chains were read from a single sample in a study of T cells after yellow fever vaccination. Each CDR3 protein is one row after TCRdb ran MiXCR on the 5' RACE reads. The data hold 250,000 or so distinct CDR3 sequences, with around 3.5% observed a single time. Sample: PBMCs, taken 15 days after the yellow fever booster vaccination. The receptor source for this set is a man aged 18-30 years who received the YFV17D yellow fever vaccine. Each CDR3 is given with its conserved first and last residue. The D gene is left open where the match is weak. For some rows the clone size is stated as once, few or many, or as a class when expanded; others skip it.

>many|TRBV12-3/TRBV12-4|TRBJ2-5|12|.
CASRYSRETQYF
>many|TRBV6-5|TRBJ2-2|15|.
CASSRTGTPTGELFF
>many|TRBV4-1|TRBJ2-3|17|TRBD2
CASSRRLAGGIPDTQYF
>many|TRBV7-2|TRBJ2-3|14|.
CASSAGPVADTQYF
>many|TRBV3-1|TRBJ2-7|13|TRBD1
CASSQDPRTGPYF
>many|TRBV15|TRBJ1-1|14|.
CATSRSGPNTEAFF
>many|TRBV5-1|TRBJ1-1|13|.
CASSFAWETEAFF
>many|TRBV3-1|TRBJ1-1|16|.
CASSHGQAGMRTEAFF
>many|TRBV20-1|TRBJ1-6|13|TRBD1
CSARDRANSPLHF
>.|TRBV20-1|TRBJ1-2|14|TRBD1
CSAREQGDFYGYTF
>many|TRBV19|TRBJ2-2|15|.
CASSIWVWDTGELFF
>many|TRBV10-2|TRBJ1-2|14|TRBD1
CATGDGQGARGYTF
>many|TRBV5-6|TRBJ2-1|13|.
CASARGATSEQFF
>many|TRBV3-1|TRBJ2-1|18|TRBD2
CASSQEWGIAGLHNEQFF
>many|TRBV4-1|TRBJ1-1|15|.
CASSEAGAGDTEAFF
>many|TRBV5-1|TRBJ2-1|14|TRBD2
CASTKSGGLYEQFF
>many|TRBV7-9|TRBJ2-5|14|TRBD1
CASSDTGGEETQYF
>many|TRBV11-2|TRBJ2-4|14|.
CASGEMVSQNIQYF
>many|TRBV18|TRBJ2-1|13|TRBD1
CASSGGTGPQQFF
>many|TRBV19|TRBJ1-1|13|.
CATKDRQNTEAFF
>many|TRBV7-2|TRBJ1-4|15|TRBD1
CASSIETGVGEKLFF
>.|TRBV11-2|TRBJ2-2|22|.
CASSLGAGYLRGNLNNTGELFF
>many|TRBV6-5|TRBJ1-6|12|.
CASRSYYSPLHF
>many|TRBV4-2|TRBJ1-2|12|.
CASRRKDDGYTF
>many|TRBV19|TRBJ2-5|12|TRBD1
CASKQGVETQYF
>many|TRBV6-5|TRBJ1-1|16|.
CASSYGQGLMNTEAFF
>many|TRBV12-3/TRBV12-4|TRBJ2-1|16|.
CASSLRLRAPSHEQFF
>few|TRBV9|TRBJ1-5|16|TRBD1
CASSLRQGRARGFQHF
>many|TRBV2|TRBJ2-1|14|.
CASTEQGGGLEQFF
>many|TRBV5-1|TRBJ2-2|15|.
CASSLGSPNTGELFF
>many|TRBV7-2|TRBJ1-1|13|.
CASSLSWTDEAFF
>many|TRBV4-1|TRBJ2-2|16|TRBD1
CASSQGDRGHGGELFF
>many|TRBV9|TRBJ1-5|16|TRBD1
CASSLGTGGKDQPQHF
>few|TRBV7-2|TRBJ1-3|15|.
CASSLSPLSGNTIYF
>many|TRBV9|TRBJ2-7|15|.
CASTPTDFLGYEQYF
>many|TRBV2|TRBJ2-2|15|.
CASSLLGALPGELFF
>many|TRBV20-1|TRBJ1-2|12|.
CSASGRNYGYTF
>many|TRBV4-1|TRBJ2-5|15|.
CASSQRGDPPRTQYF
>many|TRBV20-1|TRBJ2-5|11|.
CSALGQETQYF
>many|TRBV6-5|TRBJ2-1|14|.
CASSYGKGFNEQFF
>many|TRBV3-1|TRBJ2-5|13|.
CASSHYSEETQYF
>many|TRBV7-9|TRBJ1-6|15|.
CASSPGRGVGSPLHF
>many|TRBV7-2|TRBJ1-5|12|.
CASSSQPGPQHF
>many|TRBV5-1|TRBJ2-1|13|.
CASSLYGGNEQFF
>many|TRBV28|TRBJ1-6|15|TRBD1
CASTINPGQGRTLHF
>many|TRBV7-2|TRBJ2-5|14|.
CASSRRDRQETQYF
>few|TRBV4-1|TRBJ1-1|13|.
CASSLLGYTEAFF
>few|TRBV18|TRBJ1-5|14|.
CASSPVEGNQPQHF
>.|TRBV9|TRBJ2-5|16|.
CASSGGWAWPGETQYF
>large|TRBV7-2|TRBJ2-1|15|TRBD2
CASSLGLAGGNEQFF
>many|TRBV4-3|TRBJ2-3|18|TRBD2
CASSQGRGGGLSTDTQYF
>many|TRBV19|TRBJ1-1|14|TRBD1
CASSGDRGATEAFF
>many|TRBV18|TRBJ2-7|16|.
CASSPPQGVVPYEQYF
>many|TRBV5-6|TRBJ2-5|15|.
CASSFGRGPQETQYF
>many|TRBV5-1|TRBJ2-5|13|.
CASGGGAQETQYF
>many|TRBV9|TRBJ1-5|15|.
CASSVGGRGEEPQHF
>many|TRBV28|TRBJ1-1|19|.
CASSESIGGVQAMNTEAFF